The sample holds a few counts of the clone carrying this T cell receptor beta chain. These data come from a study of human T cells and chemical hapten exposure. Authors' methods: From 23,224 to 690,600 TCRs were found per sample, with a median of 95,638. One entry per CDR3 protein results from TCRdb running MiXCR on the RACE reads. TCRdb, rather than the study authors, made the V and J calls. The profile shows about 49,000 distinct CDR3 sequences, 9.3% of them singletons. CDR3 length equals 17 residues. Germline-derived CDR1 and CDR2 are MNHEY and SMNVEV (reference sequence). V trimming: 0 bases; J trimming: 4 bases; junction bases outside the gene matches: 11. Time point indicated: patch test 1, 2 weeks after DPC sensitization. Noted treatment: therapeutic diphenylcyclopropenone sensitization with weekly scalp DPC.

V and J are TRBV27 and TRBJ1-1; 7 bases fit TRBD1. The sequences come from whole blood, collected in connection with sensitization to the hapten diphenylcyclopropenone (DPC). This TCR was sampled from a woman aged 45-59 years with alopecia areata. Some clones in this sample may be carry-over from other donors' samples. CDR3 sequence: CASSLSATGAASTEAFF. As DNA, the CDR3 is TGTGCCAGCAGTTTATCTGCCACAGGGGCGGCTAGCACTGAAGCTTTCTTT.